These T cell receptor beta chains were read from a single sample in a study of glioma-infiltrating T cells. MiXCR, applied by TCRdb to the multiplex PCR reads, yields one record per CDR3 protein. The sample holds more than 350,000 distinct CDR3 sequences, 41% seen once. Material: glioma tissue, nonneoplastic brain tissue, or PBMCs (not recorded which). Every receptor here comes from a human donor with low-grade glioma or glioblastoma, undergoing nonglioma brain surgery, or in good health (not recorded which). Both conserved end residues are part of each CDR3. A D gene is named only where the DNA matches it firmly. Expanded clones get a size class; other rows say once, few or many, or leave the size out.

CASSSLGPSSNEQYF,TGTGCCAGCAGTTCCCTCGGACCCTCCTCCAACGAGCAGTACTTC,few,TRBJ2-7,TRBV28,-
CASSLPGPPIYEQYF,TGTGCCAGCAGTTTACCGGGACCTCCAATCTACGAGCAGTACTTC,many,TRBJ2-7,TRBV28,-
CASSPDRYSYNEQFF,TGTGCCAGCTCACCCGACAGATACTCCTACAATGAGCAGTTCTTC,-,TRBJ2-1,TRBV18,-
CASSTSPGTGIRELFF,TGTGCCAGCAGTACCTCCCCCGGGACAGGGATCCGGGAGCTGTTTTTT,many,TRBJ2-2,TRBV27,TRBD1
CASSMRTHQPQHF,TGTGCCAGTAGTATGAGAACCCATCAGCCCCAGCATTTT,few,TRBJ1-5,TRBV19,-
CASRPLGLAGRETDTQYF,TGTGCCAGCAGGCCGCTCGGACTAGCGGGACGGGAAACAGATACGCAGTATTTT,-,TRBJ2-3,TRBV28,TRBD2
CASSQEVGTHNTGELFF,TGTGCCAGCAGCCAAGAGGTCGGGACTCATAACACCGGGGAGCTGTTTTTT,-,TRBJ2-2,TRBV4-2,-
CSARLAGRTDTQYF,TGCAGTGCTAGACTAGCGGGGAGGACAGATACGCAGTATTTT,-,TRBJ2-3,TRBV20-1,TRBD2
CASSSIWGAPETQYF,TGTGCCAGCAGTTCCATCTGGGGGGCACCAGAGACCCAGTACTTC,-,TRBJ2-5,TRBV28,-
CASSHRLAGERGEQSF,TGTGCCAGCAGTCACCGACTAGCGGGAGAACGAGGGGAGCAGTCCTTC,-,TRBJ2-1,TRBV27,TRBD2
CASSYRSENTEAFF,TGTGCCAGCAGTTACAGATCAGAGAACACTGAAGCTTTCTTT,many,TRBJ1-1,TRBV6-5,-
CASSPPGSLGEQYF,TGTGCCAGCTCACCACCGGGCTCGCTGGGCGAGCAGTACTTC,-,TRBJ2-7,TRBV18,-
CASSQDVGQYEQYF,TGCGCCAGCAGCCAAGATGTAGGGCAGTACGAGCAGTACTTC,-,TRBJ2-7,TRBV4-3,-
CASSSPGQGANVLTF,TGTGCCAGCAGCTCCCCGGGACAGGGGGCCAACGTCCTGACTTTC,few,TRBJ2-6,TRBV7-2,TRBD1
CASSFRVDEQFF,TGTGCCAGCAGTTTCAGGGTGGATGAGCAGTTCTTC,-,TRBJ2-1,TRBV27,-
CASSLKGRGNQPQHF,TGTGCCAGCAGTTTAAAGGGGAGGGGCAATCAGCCCCAGCATTTT,-,TRBJ1-5,TRBV28,-
CASSETLGKVLNEPQHF,TGTGCCAGCAGTGAAACTTTAGGGAAAGTACTAAATGAGCCCCAGCACTTT,-,TRBJ1-5,TRBV6-5,-
CASSPLAGGPVFGQFF,TGTGCCAGCAGTCCGCTAGCGGGAGGGCCGGTTTTTGGGCAGTTCTTC,-,TRBJ2-1,TRBV27,TRBD2
CASSPGTGNYNEQFF,TGTGCCAGCTCGCCCGGGACAGGGAACTACAATGAGCAGTTCTTC,-,TRBJ2-1,TRBV18,TRBD1
CATTSSPLDTQYF,TGTGCCACCACCTCGTCCCCTTTAGATACGCAGTATTTT,-,TRBJ2-3,TRBV6-1,-
CASSMRGQSDVLTF,TGTGCCAGTAGTATGAGAGGACAGTCCGACGTCCTGACTTTC,-,TRBJ2-6,TRBV19,-
CASSLQGQAYNEQFF,TGCGCCAGCAGCTTGCAAGGACAGGCCTACAATGAGCAGTTCTTC,few,TRBJ2-1,TRBV5-1,TRBD1
CASSASRDRVGTIYF,TGTGCCAGCAGCGCCAGCCGGGACAGGGTGGGCACCATATATTTT,few,TRBJ1-3,TRBV7-9,TRBD1
CSAILAGAPREQYF,TGCAGTGCTATACTAGCGGGAGCCCCGAGGGAGCAGTACTTC,-,TRBJ2-7,TRBV20-1,TRBD2